This TCR beta chain was documented in a study of monozygotic twins with inflammatory bowel disease (dated by TCRdb to about 2019). For the wider study: The full study comprised some 30 monozygotic twin pairs: nine German pairs (four IBD-concordant, five IBD-discordant) and 19 IBD-discordant Danish pairs. Each individual had, on average, about 151 000 unique TCRalpha sequences and 181 000 unique TCRbeta sequences available for analysis. Within discordant pairs, disease-associated traits were sought mainly by comparing IBD patients with their genetically identical healthy co-twins.

From each donor, an approximately 2.5 ml peripheral blood sample was collected into PAXgene tubes and stored at -80 degrees C. Without T cell sorting, total RNA was isolated from whole blood using the PAXgene blood miRNA kit on an automated QIAcube. Peripheral blood from monozygotic twin pairs who were concordant or discordant for inflammatory bowel disease underwent deep TCRalpha and TCRbeta repertoire profiling using unique molecular barcoding. For every twin pair, smoking habits were documented, and each individual was categorised as a current, former or never smoker. Remarks on this clonotype: The target of this receptor is not known.

The method behind the library was 5' RACE. Each TCR library was prepared from about 3.5 ug of total RNA. For each sample, cDNA was synthesized in eight separate reactions using SMARTScribe reverse transcriptase. During cDNA synthesis, template switching introduced unique molecular identifiers that contained a 6-nucleotide sample barcode. Amplification of TCRalpha and TCRbeta cDNA involved two nested PCRs of approximately 16 and 9 cycles, and each PCR was followed by bead purification. Before amplification, the cDNA was treated with uracil DNA-glycosylase and purified using the QIAquick PCR purification kit. The second PCR added Illumina TruSeq-compatible adapters along with sample-specific barcodes. TapeStation and Qubit were used to check library quality and concentration, and about 5 ng of each library was pooled. Sequencing of pooled libraries was carried out on an Illumina HiSeq2500 single-index Rapid Run using 2 x 100 bp reads and custom sequencing primers. In the paper's pipeline: MiGEC version 1.2.6 was used for UMI-based consensus assembly to correct PCR and sequencing errors. MiXCR version 2.1.1 was used for V(D)J alignment, clonotype assembly and CDR3 extraction. To normalise gene usage, clonotype sharing and MAIT/NKT TCR abundance, the analysis used the top 1000, 10 000 and 20 000 clonotypes per sample. After downsampling to 27 000 UMIs, diversity was calculated as the inverse Simpson index using the vegan R package. Statistical testing used paired Mann-Whitney U tests on the discordant twin pairs and applied Benjamini-Hochberg correction for multiple testing. The reads went through TCRdb reprocessing, and each CDR3 protein sequence gets one entry with no DNA. TCRdb assigned the V and J calls; the authors' analysis was not used. This sample's listing comprises more than 300,000 distinct CDR3 sequences. Jointly, the top ten make up approximately 2.4% of the sample.

Study-wide findings and limitations: The analysis was unable to tell apart different T cell subtypes. Repertoire similarity did not differ between concordant and discordant twins, possibly due to limited statistical power. TCRbeta repertoire diversity, by inverse Simpson index, was decreased in IBD patients compared with their healthy co-twins. Compared with healthy twins, IBD patients had fewer clonotypes in common with other individuals, a difference most pronounced in patients showing signs of disease activity. Background noise and inter-individual variability may have been introduced into the repertoires by the differing immunosuppressive treatments among patients. No single strong signal or clonotype linked to IBD turned up in the results, so the idea that one exists was not supported.

This clonotype originated in a human donor with ulcerative colitis or Crohn's disease, or a healthy co-twin of an affected twin (not recorded which). Sequencing was carried out using blood.

CDR3 loop: CASSSRGQGQKETQYF. The rearranged chain carries TRBV7-6 and TRBJ2-5; TCRdb names TRBD1, which stays unverified in the absence of DNA. The CDR1 and CDR2 encoded by the germline V gene are SGHVS and FNYEAQ. The CDR3 spans 16 residues, from the cysteine through the phenylalanine. No coding sequence is recorded.